This passage covers 29 T cell receptor beta chains from one sample sequenced in a study of control samples from healthy donors and cancer patients. This table comes from immunoSEQ multiplex PCR, and its TCRdb copy is limited to in-frame clones, with some not included. The sample yields fewer than 95,000 clones, about 82% seen once. Specimen: blood. The receptor source for this set is a man aged 25 to 40 in good health.

The V and J genes are TRBV6-5 and TRBJ2-3; D unresolved. Deletions cut 5 bases from V and 2 bases from J, with 11 bases between. From germline, CDR1 is MNHEY and CDR2 SVGAGI. This CDR3 has 14 residues. CDR3 in amino acids: CASSKGPSTDTQYF. Written as DNA, the CDR3 is TGTGCCAGCAGTAAGGGCCCGTCCACAGATACGCAGTATTTT.

The chain combines TRBV24-1 with TRBJ2-7; TRBD1 agrees at 7 bases. Unmatched junction bases numbered 12, after V lost 3 bases and J lost 5 bases. The CDR3 runs 16 residues. Germline V gene sequence: CDR1 KGHDR, CDR2 SFDVKD. CDR3 coding DNA: TGTGCCACCAGTGATCGGCGGACAGGCCCGGGGAACGAGCAGTACTTC. Translation: CATSDRRTGPGNEQYF.

This chain joins TRBV6-1 and TRBJ2-4; D remains unclear. The CDR3 length is 15 residues. CDR1 and CDR2 from the germline V gene are MNHNS and SASEGT. Trimming removed 1 base at V and 6 bases at J, with 13 bases between. The CDR3 is CASSEVFGPVNIQYF. The CDR3 DNA follows: TGTGCCAGCAGTGAAGTCTTTGGCCCGGTAAACATTCAGTACTTC.

This sequence joins TRBV12-3 or TRBV12-4 and TRBJ1-2; D is unresolved. CDR3 length equals 13 residues. V was cut by 4 bases and J by 4 bases, with 10 bases left in between. The CDR3 region is CASSSSTAYGYTF. CDR3 DNA sequence: TGTGCCAGCAGTTCGTCAACAGCCTATGGCTACACCTTC.

The chain couples TRBV5-4 to TRBJ1-2, with a weak D call TRBD1 (5 bases). V lost 0 bases and J 4 bases, leaving 13 bases between the germline ends. Germline CDR1 reads SGHNT; CDR2 reads YYREEE (reference sequence). The length of the CDR3 is 15 residues. Here the CDR3 reads CASSLDVGTVYGYTF. The CDR3 region has the DNA TGTGCCAGCAGCTTGGACGTCGGGACGGTCTATGGCTACACCTTC.

A remark on this clone: Relative to the germline gene, one junction end is altered; a read error may explain this. The chain links TRBV5-1 to TRBJ1-1; 8 nucleotides match TRBD1. The CDR3 length is 16 residues. Germline values: CDR1 SGHRS, CDR2 YFSETQ. In DNA, the CDR3 is TGCGCCAGCAGGTTGGACAGGGCTGCGTGGGGCACTGAAGCTTTCTTT. It codes for CASRLDRAAWGTEAFF.

For the CDR3, the DNA is TGTGCCAGTCGCCGGGGGGGAGGAAACACCATATATTTT. Amino acids: CASRRGGGNTIYF. The chain is built from TRBV19 and TRBJ1-3, with TRBD1 as a possible D gene (5 bases). This CDR3 is 13 amino acids long. Germline-derived CDR1 and CDR2 are LNHDA and SQIVND (reference sequence). Trimming took off 8 bases at V and 4 bases at J, with 12 bases between the two ends.

This clone was recorded only once. This chain joins TRBV5-1 and TRBJ1-1; perhaps TRBD1 as D (6 bases). The V end was cut by 2 bases, the J end by 0 bases, with 11 bases between. The length of the CDR3 is 15 residues. Germline V gene data show CDR1 as SGHRS and CDR2 as YFSETQ. CDR3 DNA: TGCGCCAGCAGCTTCCGACAGGACATGAACACTGAAGCTTTCTTT. Its protein is CASSFRQDMNTEAFF.

The V call is TRBV28, the J call TRBJ1-2; maybe TRBD1 (5 bases). This CDR3 contains 14 residues. Per germline, CDR1 MDHEN and CDR2 SYDVKM. The V end lost 5 bases, the J end lost 4 bases, and 14 bases lay between the germline ends. The CDR3 region is CASSTTGTPYGYTF. The CDR3 DNA sequence: TGTGCCAGCAGTACAACCGGGACCCCCTATGGCTACACCTTC.

This chain joins TRBV6-5 and TRBJ2-3; the match to TRBD2 covers 9 bases. Germline V CDR1 and CDR2: MNHEY, SVGAGI. The CDR3 is made up of 16 amino acids. Trimming removed 2 bases from V and 2 bases from J; junction bases left unmatched: 5. For the CDR3, the DNA is TGTGCCAGCAGTTACGTAGCGGGAGAGATCACAGATACGCAGTATTTT. Protein: CASSYVAGEITDTQYF.

A single count supports this clone. The chain links TRBV7-3 to TRBJ1-6; perhaps TRBD1 as D (5 bases). Trimming took off 4 bases at V and 6 bases at J, with 13 bases between the two ends. The V gene's germline CDR1 is SGHTA and CDR2 FQGTGA. The CDR3 sequence is 15 residues long. The CDR3 DNA is TGTGCCAGCAGCTCAAACGGGGCCGGTAATTCACCCCTCCACTTT. Translation: CASSSNGAGNSPLHF.

CDR3 DNA sequence: TGTGCCAGCAGCGACAGGGCCAACGTTTCACCCCTCCACTTT. Translated: CASSDRANVSPLHF. The chain uses TRBV6-4 and TRBJ1-6; 7 bases are a match to TRBD1. There are 14 residues in the CDR3. V trimming: 6 bases; J trimming: 9 bases; junction bases outside the gene matches: 8. The germline V gene has CDR1 MRHNA and CDR2 SNTAGT.

The J gene is TRBJ2-2, the V gene TRBV27; maybe TRBD2 (5 bases). This CDR3 is built from 17 residues. Trimming removed 6 bases from V and 6 bases from J, with 23 bases in between. In germline, CDR1 is MNHEY, CDR2 SMNVEV (reference sequence). The CDR3 DNA reads as TGTGCCAGCAGACCTCCCGGGGAGCCCTGGGTAGCCGGGGAGCTGTTTTTT. This codes for CASRPPGEPWVAGELFF.

The chain is built from TRBV19 and TRBJ1-1, with a possible D match to TRBD1 (5 bases). Per the germline V gene, CDR1 is LNHDA and CDR2 is SQIVND (reference sequence). This CDR3 region has 15 residues. With 9 bases removed from V and 3 bases from J, the gap between germline ends came to 20 bases. CDR3 sequence (DNA): TGTGCCAGCGATCGGGGGAGGCCGGGGTACACTGAAGCTTTCTTT. Translation: CASDRGRPGYTEAFF.

As regards this clone: This same CDR3 is encoded by further DNA sequences in the sample. V is TRBV7-9 and J is TRBJ1-5; no definite D call. Germline CDR1 SEHNR, CDR2 FQNEAQ (reference sequence). This CDR3 contains 12 residues. V was clipped by 1 base and J by 6 bases, with 4 bases between them. The CDR3: CASSLGGQPQHF. The DNA for the CDR3 is TGTGCCAGCAGCTTAGGGGGTCAGCCCCAGCATTTT.

This chain uses TRBV5-1 with TRBJ1-1; 9 positions match TRBD1. CDR3 length equals 14 residues. The germline gives CDR1 SGHRS, CDR2 YFSETQ. After removal of 2 bases from V and 3 bases from J, the junction contained 2 bases not matched to a gene. In DNA form, the CDR3 reads TGCGCCAGCAGCTTAGGACAGGGGCACACTGAAGCTTTCTTT. This encodes CASSLGQGHTEAFF.

The V and J genes are TRBV18 and TRBJ2-7; TRBD2 matches at 7 bases. This CDR3 comprises 14 residues. CDR1 is KGHSH, CDR2 LQKENI, per germline. Losses at the gene ends were 4 bases for V and 2 bases for J; bases not matched to a gene: 5. The CDR3 sequence: CASSHRGRAYEQYF. The CDR3 region has the DNA TGTGCCAGCTCACATCGTGGGAGGGCCTACGAGCAGTACTTC. Drawing the rest from reference TRBV18 and TRBJ2-7, the complete variable domain is NAGVMQNPRHLVRRRGQEARLRCSPMKGHSHVYWYRQLPEEGLKFMVYLQKENIIDESGMPKERFSAEFPKEGPSILRIQQVVRGDSAAYFCASSHRGRAYEQYFGPGTRLTVT.

The V call is TRBV28, the J call TRBJ1-6; 10 bases map to TRBD1. V dropped 8 bases and J dropped 7; count of bases not matched to a gene: 8. The germline V gene encodes CDR1 MDHEN and CDR2 SYDVKM. This CDR3 is built from 15 residues. The CDR3 DNA reads as TGTGCCAGCTTCTCACCGGGACAGGGGAATTCACCCCTCCACTTT. This sequence encodes CASFSPGQGNSPLHF. The full variable domain, with the rest looked up from reference TRBV28 and TRBJ1-6, is DVKVTQSSRYLVKRTGEKVFLECVQDMDHENMFWYRQDPGLGLRLIYFSYDVKMKEKGDIPEGYSVSREKKERFSLILESASTNQTSMYLCASFSPGQGNSPLHFGNGTRLTVT.

The rearrangement uses TRBV3-1 (or the pseudogene TRBV3-2) and TRBJ2-3, with D unresolved. V lost 4 bases, J lost 5 bases, and 10 bases lay in between. Per germline, CDR1 LGHDT and CDR2 YNNKEL (reference sequence). The CDR3 sequence is 13 residues long. The CDR3 loop reads CASSLSRLDTQYF. In nucleotides, the CDR3 is TGTGCCAGCAGCCTTTCCCGACTAGATACGCAGTATTTT.

The rearrangement links TRBV5-1 to TRBJ1-1; D perhaps matches TRBD1 (6 bases). V was clipped by 2 bases and J by 3 bases, with 17 bases between them. The CDR3 length is 16 residues. Germline V gene data show CDR1 as SGHRS and CDR2 as YFSETQ. The CDR3 reads CASSFDSGGYHTEAFF. The DNA of the CDR3 is TGCGCCAGCAGCTTCGACAGCGGGGGCTACCACACTGAAGCTTTCTTT.

The chain recombines TRBV5-6 with TRBJ1-4; 9 nucleotides align to TRBD1. Looked up from germline, CDR1 is SGHDT and CDR2 is YYEEEE. This CDR3 has 15 residues. J was trimmed by 7 bases and V by 4 bases; bases with no gene match: 8. CDR3 sequence (DNA): TGTGCCAGCAGCACCCGGACAGGGGTCGGTGAAAAACTGTTTTTT. This gives the protein CASSTRTGVGEKLFF.

This rearrangement joins TRBV5-1 to TRBJ2-6; a possible D gene is TRBD1 (6 bases). Trimming removed 7 bases from V and 2 bases from J, with 13 bases in between. The CDR3 is 15 residues long. Per the germline V gene, CDR1 is SGHRS and CDR2 is YFSETQ. CDR3 region: CASGYNRAGANVLTF. The CDR3 DNA reads TGCGCCAGCGGGTACAACAGGGCTGGGGCCAACGTCCTGACTTTC.

This clone was observed once. The rearrangement links TRBV27 to TRBJ1-6; TRBD1 is a possible D gene (5 bases). The CDR3 runs 14 residues. V was pared by 4 bases and J by 9 bases, with 13 bases between. In germline, CDR1 is MNHEY, CDR2 SMNVEV (reference sequence). CDR3 protein: CASSSGTVGSPLHF. The CDR3 coding sequence is TGTGCCAGCAGTTCCGGGACCGTCGGTTCACCCCTCCACTTT.

The gene calls are TRBV7-8 and TRBJ1-5; tentative D call: TRBD1 (6 bases). This CDR3 contains 15 residues. Germline V gives CDR1 SGHVS, CDR2 FQNEAQ. Trimming stripped 1 base from V and 5 bases from J, with 12 bases between. The CDR3 is CASSLVRGAHQPQHF. For the CDR3, the DNA is TGTGCCAGCAGCTTAGTGAGGGGGGCCCATCAGCCCCAGCATTTT.

V usage is TRBV5-6 and J usage is TRBJ1-1; 7 nucleotides line up with TRBD1. The CDR3 consists of 14 residues. Germline V CDR1 and CDR2: SGHDT, YYEEEE. V lost 2 bases and J lost 5; bases outside the gene matches: 6. CDR3 sequence (DNA): TGTGCCAGCAGCTTAGGGGGCTGGGGTACTGAAGCTTTCTTT. Amino acids: CASSLGGWGTEAFF.

The V gene is TRBV29-1, the J gene TRBJ1-3, with D unclear. Germline V CDR1 and CDR2: SQVTM, ANQGSEA. This CDR3 has 12 amino acids. The ends were cut back, 0 bases at V and 4 bases at J, with 4 bases in the middle. Here the CDR3 reads CSVEEYGNTIYF. The CDR3 bases are TGCAGCGTTGAAGAATACGGAAACACCATATATTTT.

The rearrangement links TRBV10-3 to TRBJ1-6; D is possibly TRBD1 (5 bases). Germline loops: CDR1 ENHRY, CDR2 SYGVKD. CDR3 length: 13 amino acids. V was trimmed by 3 bases and J by 5 bases, leaving 5 bases between them. CDR3 nucleotides: TGTGCCATCAGTGACAGGGATAATTCACCCCTCCACTTT. This translates into CAISDRDNSPLHF.

This clone has just a few counts. V is TRBV5-1 and J is TRBJ2-1; D gene uncertain. V gave up 7 bases and J gave up 5 bases, with 13 bases separating them. Germline V lookup: CDR1 SGHRS, CDR2 YFSETQ. The CDR3 extends over 13 amino acids. The CDR3: CASSYRSDNEQFF. CDR3 sequence (DNA): TGCGCCAGCTCTTACCGGAGCGACAATGAGCAGTTCTTC.

V is TRBV19 and J is TRBJ2-3, with 11 bases that match TRBD1. The V gene's germline CDR1 is LNHDA and CDR2 SQIVND (reference sequence). CDR3 length equals 16 residues. J was trimmed by 2 bases and V by 8 bases; bases with no gene match: 9. The CDR3: CASPRGQGAVTDTQYF. The DNA for the CDR3 is TGTGCCAGTCCAAGAGGACAGGGGGCTGTCACAGATACGCAGTATTTT.